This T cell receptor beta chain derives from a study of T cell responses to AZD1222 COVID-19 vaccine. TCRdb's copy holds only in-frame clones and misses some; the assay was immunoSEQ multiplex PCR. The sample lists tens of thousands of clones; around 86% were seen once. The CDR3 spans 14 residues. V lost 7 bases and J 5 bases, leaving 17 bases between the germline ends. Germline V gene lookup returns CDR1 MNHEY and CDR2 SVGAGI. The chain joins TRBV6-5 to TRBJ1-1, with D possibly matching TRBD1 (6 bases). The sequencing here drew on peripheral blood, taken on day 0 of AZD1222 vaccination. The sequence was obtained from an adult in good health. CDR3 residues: CASTRPGDQTEAFF. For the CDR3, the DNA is TGTGCCAGCACCCGACCAGGGGATCAAACTGAAGCTTTCTTT.